Shown below are 15 T cell receptor beta chains from a single sample sequenced in a study of cytomegalovirus exposure and HLA in healthy donors. PCR primers comprised 60 Vbeta and 13 Jbeta primers. This table comes from immunoSEQ multiplex PCR, and its TCRdb copy is limited to in-frame clones, with some not included. The sample gives tens of thousands of clones, under 70% of which show up once; 6.5% to 7.5% is in the top ten. Sequenced sample: PBMCs. The receptors derive from a woman aged 50 to 65 in good health and CMV-seropositive.

This chain uses TRBV28 with TRBJ1-3; unclear D gene. Germline CDR1 MDHEN, CDR2 SYDVKM. V gave up 4 bases and J gave up 5 bases, with 9 bases separating them. The CDR3 spans 13 residues. The CDR3 spells CASSYAGRNTIYF. The CDR3 coding sequence is TGTGCCAGCAGTTACGCAGGCCGAAACACCATATATTTT.

This clone came up a few times. The chain couples TRBV29-1 to TRBJ2-2, with 10 bases that match TRBD1. CDR1 is SQVTM, CDR2 ANQGSEA, per germline. This CDR3 comprises 17 residues. Trimming took 4 bases from V and 5 from J; bases not matched to a gene: 13. The CDR3 DNA reads as TGCAGCGTTGGGCCCCCCCCGGGACAGGGGAGGACCGGGGAGCTGTTTTTT. It yields the protein CSVGPPPGQGRTGELFF.

This clone was found once. The chain joins TRBV6-1 to TRBJ1-4; D is undetermined. Germline CDR1 MNHNS, CDR2 SASEGT. The CDR3 sequence is 16 residues long. V shed 3 bases and J shed 0 bases, with 11 bases lying between them. The DNA for the CDR3 is TGTGCCAGCAGTGACGGTGGCGGTGCAACTAATGAAAAACTGTTTTTT. Its protein is CASSDGGGATNEKLFF.

This clone was observed a few times. The V gene is TRBV2, the J gene TRBJ1-3, with 8 bases matching TRBD1. CDR1 is SNHLY and CDR2 is FYNNEI in the germline V gene. This CDR3 has 15 residues. After removal of 5 bases from V and 4 bases from J, the junction contained 7 bases not matched to a gene. CDR3: CASSFDRGNGNTIYF. The CDR3 bases are TGTGCCAGCAGTTTTGACAGGGGTAACGGAAACACCATATATTTT.

This clone came up a few times. J is TRBJ1-3 and V is TRBV9, with D possibly TRBD1 on 5 matching bases. There are 16 residues in the CDR3. V lost 1 base and J 3 bases, leaving 14 bases between the germline ends. The germline CDR1 and CDR2 sequences are SGDLS and YYNGEE. CDR3 region: CASSVRRDGGGNTIYF. The CDR3 DNA follows: TGTGCCAGCAGCGTAAGGCGGGACGGAGGTGGAAACACCATATATTTT.

The J gene is TRBJ1-1, the V gene TRBV10-3, with 8 bases identical to TRBD1. This CDR3 has 17 amino acids. Unmatched junction bases numbered 11, after V lost 3 bases and J lost 2 bases. Germline V gene sequence: CDR1 ENHRY, CDR2 SYGVKD. DNA for the CDR3: TGTGCCATCAGTGAAGGGACAGGCTTGGCACCCAACACTGAAGCTTTCTTT. This encodes CAISEGTGLAPNTEAFF.

The V and J genes are TRBV6-1 and TRBJ1-3, with TRBD1 identical over 8 bases. V lost 1 base and J lost 3; bases outside the gene matches: 5. The germline V gene has CDR1 MNHNS and CDR2 SASEGT. The CDR3 loop spans 16 amino acids. In nucleotides, the CDR3 is TGTGCCAGCAGTGAAGGCACAGGGGGAGGTGGAAACACCATATATTTT. It is translated as CASSEGTGGGGNTIYF.

The table lists this clone with a few counts. The chain couples TRBV7-2 to TRBJ1-2; TRBD1 might be the D (6 bases). V was clipped by 6 bases and J by 5 bases, with 13 bases between them. CDR1 is SGHTA, CDR2 FQGNSA, per germline. The CDR3 covers 13 residues. The CDR3 reads CASSPGELYGYTF. For the CDR3, the DNA is TGTGCCAGCAGTCCAGGGGAGCTTTATGGCTACACCTTC. The full variable domain, in which reference TRBV7-2 and TRBJ1-2 provide the parts outside the CDR3, is GAGVSQSPSNKVTEKGKDVELRCDPISGHTALYWYRQSLGQGLEFLIYFQGNSAPDKSGLPSDRFSAERTGGSVSTLTIQRTQQEDSAVYLCASSPGELYGYTFGSGTRLTVV.

The V and J genes are TRBV14 and TRBJ1-2; D call uncertain. V lost 1 base, J lost 4 bases, and 7 bases lay in between. Looked up from germline, CDR1 is SGHDN and CDR2 is FVKESK. This CDR3 has 13 amino acids. The CDR3 reads CASSQGGAYGYTF. The DNA for the CDR3 is TGTGCCAGCAGCCAAGGGGGAGCCTATGGCTACACCTTC.

The rearrangement joins TRBV6-1 to TRBJ1-2; D possibly corresponds to TRBD1 (6 bases). This CDR3 is built from 11 residues. Germline loops: CDR1 MNHNS, CDR2 SASEGT. V was clipped by 5 bases and J by 8 bases, with 9 bases between them. CDR3 bases: TGTGCCAGCAGTTATAGGGGGGGCTACACCTTC. Its protein product is CASSYRGGYTF.

This rearrangement joins TRBV5-6 to TRBJ1-1; 9 bases map to TRBD1. The germline CDR1 and CDR2 sequences are SGHDT and YYEEEE. The CDR3 runs to 14 residues. The junction had 5 bases not matched to a gene; V was cut back by 4 bases and J by 4 bases. The CDR3 loop is CASSLQGAGTEAFF. The CDR3, as DNA: TGTGCCAGCAGCCTACAGGGGGCTGGCACTGAAGCTTTCTTT.

V gene TRBV7-9 combines with J gene TRBJ2-7; a possible D gene is TRBD1 (6 bases). The CDR3 sequence is 15 residues long. Trimming shortened V by 5 bases and J by 3 bases, and 17 bases separated the two germline ends. CDR1 SEHNR and CDR2 FQNEAQ come from the germline V gene (reference sequence). CDR3 in amino acids: CASSPPYRDNYEQYV. CDR3 DNA: TGTGCCAGCAGCCCTCCCTATCGGGACAACTACGAGCAGTACGTC.

This clone was seen a handful of times. The chain is built from TRBV6-4 and TRBJ2-1; perhaps TRBD1 as D (6 bases). This CDR3 has 13 residues. V shed 6 bases and J shed 6 bases, with 12 bases lying between them. CDR1 MRHNA and CDR2 SNTAGT come from the germline V gene. CDR3 region: CASSAGTTNEQFF. The CDR3 coding sequence is TGTGCCAGCAGCGCCGGGACAACCAATGAGCAGTTCTTC.

This chain joins TRBV5-1 and TRBJ2-7, with unresolved D. The CDR3 is 13 residues long. V was pared by 0 bases and J by 2 bases, with 6 bases between. CDR1 is SGHRS and CDR2 is YFSETQ in the germline V gene. Here the CDR3 reads CASSLDAAYEQYF. CDR3 in DNA: TGCGCCAGCAGCTTGGACGCAGCCTACGAGCAGTACTTC.

The chain couples TRBV6-1 to TRBJ1-1, with D possibly matching TRBD1 (5 bases). V lost 6 bases, J lost 1 base, and 9 bases lay in between. The CDR3 totals 13 residues. The germline V gene encodes CDR1 MNHNS and CDR2 SASEGT. The CDR3 loop reads CASRQGQNTEAFF. The CDR3 DNA reads TGTGCCAGCAGACAAGGACAGAACACTGAAGCTTTCTTT.